This is a list of T cell receptor beta chains from one sample in a study of blood T cell repertoires in COVID-19. Repertoires were generated with immunoSEQ multiplex PCR, while TCRdb's copy carries only in-frame clones and drops some. This sample has under 250,000 clones; approximately 88% occur once, and the top ten carry 6.5%. Sequencing input: peripheral blood. The source is a man in his fifties or sixties who had recovered from COVID-19. Each CDR3 is given with its conserved first and last residue. A D gene is named only where the DNA matches it firmly. Size is omitted from some rows. Given values are once, few, many or a class for expanded clones.

TRBJ2-3,TRBD1,TRBV6-6,-,TGTGCCAGCAGTTCAGGACAGGGTCAAGCCACAGATACGCAGTATTTT,CASSSGQGQATDTQYF
TRBJ1-1,-,TRBV6-5,-,TGTGCCAGCAGGCCCACAGGTGGGGGGACTGAAGCTTTCTTT,CASRPTGGGTEAFF
TRBJ2-2,-,TRBV27,-,TGTGCCAGCACCCCAGATGCCCCCCGAATCGGGGAGCTGTTTTTT,CASTPDAPRIGELFF
TRBJ2-7,TRBD1,TRBV5-1,-,TGCGCCAGCAGCTTGATCGGGACAGGGGGGTACGAGCAGTACTTC,CASSLIGTGGYEQYF
TRBJ1-1,-,TRBV3-1/TRBV3-2,-,TGTGCCAGCAGCCAAGAGATCGGAGGCCAGGCTGAAGCTTTCTTT,CASSQEIGGQAEAFF
TRBJ2-2,-,TRBV18,-,TGTGCCAGCTCACCAGAGGGACAGAACACCGGGGAGCTGTTTTTT,CASSPEGQNTGELFF
TRBJ1-5,TRBD1,TRBV9,-,TGTGCCAGCAGCGGACAGGGTAGGAGCAATCAGCCCCAGCATTTT,CASSGQGRSNQPQHF
TRBJ2-1,TRBD2,TRBV6-2/TRBV6-3,once,TGTGCCAGCAGTGGCCCTAGCGGGGCCCGCCTAAGTGAGCAGTTCTTC,CASSGPSGARLSEQFF
TRBJ1-6,TRBD1,TRBV18,-,TGTGCCAGCTCACCGGGACAGGGCCAAAATTCACCCCTCCACTTT,CASSPGQGQNSPLHF
TRBJ1-2,-,TRBV18,-,TGTGCCAGCTCACCAGACAGCAACTATGGCTACACCTTC,CASSPDSNYGYTF